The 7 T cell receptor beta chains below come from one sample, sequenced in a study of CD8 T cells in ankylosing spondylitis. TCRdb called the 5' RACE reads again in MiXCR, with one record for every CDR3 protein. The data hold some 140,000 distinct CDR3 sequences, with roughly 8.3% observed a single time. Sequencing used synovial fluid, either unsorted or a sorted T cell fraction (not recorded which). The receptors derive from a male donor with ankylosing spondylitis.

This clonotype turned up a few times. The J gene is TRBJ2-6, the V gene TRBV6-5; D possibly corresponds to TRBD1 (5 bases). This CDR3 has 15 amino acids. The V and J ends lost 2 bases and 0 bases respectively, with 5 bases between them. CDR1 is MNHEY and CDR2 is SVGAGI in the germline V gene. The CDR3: CASSYRGSGANVLTF. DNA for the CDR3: TGTGCCAGCAGTTACAGGGGCTCTGGGGCCAACGTCCTGACTTTC.

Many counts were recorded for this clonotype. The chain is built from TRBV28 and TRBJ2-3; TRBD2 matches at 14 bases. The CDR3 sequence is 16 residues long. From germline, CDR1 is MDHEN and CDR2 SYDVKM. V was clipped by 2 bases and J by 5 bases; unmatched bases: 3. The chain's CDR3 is CASSLPGLAGVDTQYF. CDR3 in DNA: TGTGCCAGCAGTTTACCGGGACTAGCGGGGGTAGATACGCAGTATTTT. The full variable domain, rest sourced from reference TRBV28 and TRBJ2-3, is DVKVTQSSRYLVKRTGEKVFLECVQDMDHENMFWYRQDPGLGLRLIYFSYDVKMKEKGDIPEGYSVSREKKERFSLILESASTNQTSMYLCASSLPGLAGVDTQYFGPGTRLTVL.

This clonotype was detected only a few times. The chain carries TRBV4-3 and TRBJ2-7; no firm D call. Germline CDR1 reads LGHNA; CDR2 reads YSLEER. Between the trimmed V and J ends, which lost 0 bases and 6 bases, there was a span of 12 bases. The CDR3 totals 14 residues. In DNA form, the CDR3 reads TGCGCCAGCAGCCAAGAAGTGATGGGTCGCGAGCAGTACTTC. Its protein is CASSQEVMGREQYF.

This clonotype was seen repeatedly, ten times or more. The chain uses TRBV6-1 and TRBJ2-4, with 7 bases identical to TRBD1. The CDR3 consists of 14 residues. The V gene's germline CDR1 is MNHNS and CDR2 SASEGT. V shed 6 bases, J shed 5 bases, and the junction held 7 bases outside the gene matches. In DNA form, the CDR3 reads TGTGCCAGCAGCCCGACAGGGCCCCAAAACATTCAGTACTTC. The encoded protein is CASSPTGPQNIQYF.

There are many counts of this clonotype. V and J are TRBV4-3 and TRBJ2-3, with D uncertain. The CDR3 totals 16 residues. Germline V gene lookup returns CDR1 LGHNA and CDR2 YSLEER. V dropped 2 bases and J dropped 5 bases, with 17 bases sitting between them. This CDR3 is CASSQRAASQGDTQYF. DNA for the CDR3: TGCGCCAGCAGCCAACGGGCGGCCTCCCAAGGAGATACGCAGTATTTT.

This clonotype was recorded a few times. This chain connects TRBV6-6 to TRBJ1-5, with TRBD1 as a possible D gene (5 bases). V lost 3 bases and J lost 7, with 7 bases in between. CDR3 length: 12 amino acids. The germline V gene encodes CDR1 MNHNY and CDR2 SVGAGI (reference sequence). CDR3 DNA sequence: TGTGCCAGCAGTTATGGGGACCAGCCCCAGCATTTT. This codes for CASSYGDQPQHF.

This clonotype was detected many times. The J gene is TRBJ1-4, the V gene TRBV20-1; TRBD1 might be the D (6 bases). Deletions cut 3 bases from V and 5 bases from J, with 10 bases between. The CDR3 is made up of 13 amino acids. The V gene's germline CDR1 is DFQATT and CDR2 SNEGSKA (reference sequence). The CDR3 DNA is TGCAGTGCTAGCGGCAGGGGAAATGAAAAACTGTTTTTT. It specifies CSASGRGNEKLFF.